This T cell receptor beta chain was identified during a study of blood T cell repertoires in COVID-19. About the study: Whether acute or convalescent, the COVID-19 samples came from the United States, Italy and Spain. The cDNA or gDNA used as material had been derived from T cells, B-cell-depleted T cells, or PBMCs.

CDR3 length: 15 residues. Deletions cut 0 bases from V and 7 bases from J, with 13 bases between. Germline CDR1 is SGDLS and CDR2 is YYNGEE. In the authors' workflow: The authors estimated nucleated cell counts from reference gene primer amplification. Profiled with immunoSEQ multiplex PCR; TCRdb holds only in-frame clones, not every one. V and J calls and clone size are copied from that table; D and trimming were computed from the DNA. The sample lists around 250,000 clones; 82% were seen once. This clone was detected only a few times. Specimen: peripheral blood. The chain joins TRBV9 to TRBJ1-4; no firm D call. The sequence came from a woman younger than 30 with acute or convalescent COVID-19. Here the CDR3 DNA reads TGTGCCAGCAGCGTAGCGGGGTTCTTTGGTGAAAAACTGTTTTTT. It encodes CASSVAGFFGEKLFF.